This is a list of T cell receptor beta chains from one sample in a study of OX40 agonist ivuxolimab in advanced cancers. The repertoire was sequenced with immunoSEQ multiplex PCR; TCRdb's copy has only in-frame clones and lacks some. Of around 72,000 clones in the sample, approximately 85% were seen once. Specimen: CD4+ or CD8+ T cells sorted from blood, collected in a trial of the OX40 agonist ivuxolimab. The origin of the receptors is an adult with an advanced solid tumor such as melanoma, head and neck, liver or kidney cancer. CDR3s include the opening cysteine and the closing phenylalanine or tryptophan. The D gene is left open where the match is weak. A clone size is listed for some rows: how often the clone was seen (once, few, many), or a class if it is expanded.

v_gene	abundance	j_gene	d_gene	CDR3nt	CDR3aa
TRBV4-1	NA	TRBJ2-5	NA	TGCGCCAGCAGCCAAGGGAGGGCAGGGGATATGGAGACCCAGTACTTC	CASSQGRAGDMETQYF
TRBV2	NA	TRBJ2-5	NA	TGTGCCAGCAGTCTCACAGGAGGCGAGACCCAGTACTTC	CASSLTGGETQYF
TRBV7-2	NA	TRBJ1-6	NA	TGTGCCAGCAGGCCGGGGGCCCTGAATTCACCCCTCCACTTT	CASRPGALNSPLHF
TRBV6-1	NA	TRBJ1-1	NA	TGTGCCAGCAGTGAAAAATGGGGGACGAACACTGAAGCTTTCTTT	CASSEKWGTNTEAFF
TRBV6-6	NA	TRBJ2-7	NA	TGTGCCAGCAGTTACTCGCCGGGAGAATACGAGCAGTACTTC	CASSYSPGEYEQYF
TRBV4-1	NA	TRBJ1-2	NA	TGCGCCAGCAGCCAACTAGAGTACAGGGTGGTTATGGGATCCGGCTATGGCTACACCTTC	CASSQLEYRVVMGSGYGYTF
TRBV18	NA	TRBJ2-3	TRBD2	TGTGCCAGCTCACCACTTGGAGCGGGGGGGCTAGATACGCAGTATTTT	CASSPLGAGGLDTQYF
TRBV27	NA	TRBJ1-1	NA	TGTGCCAGCAGTTCCCCATTGGGTCGGGCTTTCTTT	CASSSPLGRAFF
TRBV18	NA	TRBJ1-6	NA	TGTGCCAGCTCATCCGTACAGGGAGTTAATAATTCACCCCTCCACTTT	CASSSVQGVNNSPLHF
TRBV18	once	TRBJ2-5	TRBD2	TGTGCCAGCTCAGCGGAAACTAGCGGGGGAGAGACCCAGTACTTC	CASSAETSGGETQYF
TRBV28	NA	TRBJ2-4	TRBD2	TGTGCCAGCAGTTTAGTAGCTAGCGGAGCCAAAAACATTCAGTACTTC	CASSLVASGAKNIQYF
TRBV7-2	NA	TRBJ2-5	NA	TGTGCCAGCAGCTTAGGGGCTCGACAAGAGACCCAGTACTTC	CASSLGARQETQYF
TRBV11-3	NA	TRBJ1-5	NA	TGTGCCAGCAGCTTGGGGACACTGTATAGCAATCAGCCCCAGCATTTT	CASSLGTLYSNQPQHF
TRBV5-1	NA	TRBJ2-2	TRBD1	TGCGCCAGCAGCTTGCCAGGGACAGGGGGAATTGGGGAGCTGTTTTTT	CASSLPGTGGIGELFF
TRBV9	NA	TRBJ2-5	NA	TGTGCCAGCAGCGCCGGACTGATCCAAGAGACCCAGTACTTC	CASSAGLIQETQYF
TRBV5-1	NA	TRBJ1-2	NA	TGCGCCAGCAGCTCGCAGGGCTATGGCTACACCTTC	CASSSQGYGYTF
TRBV28	once	TRBJ2-7	NA	TGTGCCAGCAGTTTCGGTGGGGCTTCCTACGAGCAGTACTTC	CASSFGGASYEQYF
TRBV5-1	NA	TRBJ1-1	NA	TGCGCCAGCAGCTTGCTGGGTGGACCTATGAACACTGAAGCTTTCTTT	CASSLLGGPMNTEAFF
TRBV14	NA	TRBJ2-1	NA	TGTGCCAGCAGCCAAGTTTGGACGACCTACAATGAGCAGTTCTTC	CASSQVWTTYNEQFF
TRBV28	NA	TRBJ2-5	NA	TGTGCCAGCAGTTCCGTGGAGACCCAGTACTTC	CASSSVETQYF
TRBV15	NA	TRBJ1-1	NA	TGTGCCACCAGCAGAGGCAGGGAAACTGAAGCTTTCTTT	CATSRGRETEAFF
TRBV4-1	once	TRBJ1-6	TRBD1	TGCGCCAGCAGCCTTTCCCAGGGGGGAGCTGGTTCACCCCTCCACTTT	CASSLSQGGAGSPLHF
TRBV6-5	NA	TRBJ2-3	NA	TGTGCCAGCAGTTACGGGGCGGGGACTAGCACAGATACGCAGTATTTT	CASSYGAGTSTDTQYF
TRBV28	NA	TRBJ2-1	NA	TGTGCCAGTCGTTCCAATGAGCAGTTCTTC	CASRSNEQFF
TRBV19	NA	TRBJ2-2	TRBD1	TGTGCCAGTAGTCCCCCCGGGACAGGGGGCAGGGACACCGGGGAGCTGTTTTTT	CASSPPGTGGRDTGELFF
TRBV30	NA	TRBJ1-2	NA	TGTGCCTGGAGTGTACGTCTCTATGGCTACACCTTC	CAWSVRLYGYTF
TRBV28	once	TRBJ2-1	NA	TGTGCCAGCAGCTTGGTCCAGGGACGGCGTGTCAATGAGCAGTTCTTC	CASSLVQGRRVNEQFF
TRBV7-6	NA	TRBJ2-2	NA	TGTGCCAGCAGCTTAGCGAGGGCGGCCGGGGAGCTGTTTTTT	CASSLARAAGELFF
TRBV7-9	NA	TRBJ2-7	NA	TGTGCCAGCAGTCGCCCGGGACAATCCTACGAGCAGTGCTTC	CASSRPGQSYEQCF
TRBV30	NA	TRBJ1-2	NA	TGTGGAGGGGGGAGAGGAGGGGACTATGGCTACACCTTC	CGGGRGGDYGYTF
TRBV30	NA	TRBJ1-3	NA	TGTGCCTGGAGCGAGGACGGAAACACCATATATTTT	CAWSEDGNTIYF
TRBV5-1	NA	TRBJ2-3	NA	TGCGCCAGCAGCACCCGAGGGGGAGGCGGCACAGATGCGCAGTATTTT	CASSTRGGGGTDAQYF
TRBV7-8	NA	TRBJ2-5	NA	TGTGCCAGCAGCTCTTATGGCCGCGGGGTAGAAGAGACCCAGTACTTC	CASSSYGRGVEETQYF
TRBV7-9	NA	TRBJ2-3	TRBD2	TGTGCCAGCAGCCTGACTAGCGGGGGGGTAGATACGCAGTATTTT	CASSLTSGGVDTQYF
TRBV27	NA	TRBJ1-2	NA	TGTGCCAGCAGTTCGAGTCGGAACTATGGCTACACCTTC	CASSSSRNYGYTF
TRBV30	NA	TRBJ2-7	TRBD1	TGTGCCTGGATGGACAGGGGGCAGTACGAGCAGTACTTC	CAWMDRGQYEQYF
TRBV19	once	TRBJ2-1	TRBD1	TGTGCCAGTCGGATGACAGGGACGGCCTACAATGAGCAGTTCTTC	CASRMTGTAYNEQFF
TRBV28	once	TRBJ1-2	NA	TGTGCCAGCAGCCTGGGGGGGACACGGGGATACACCTTC	CASSLGGTRGYTF
TRBV7-2	once	TRBJ2-1	NA	TGTGCCAGCAGCCAACACGGACCAGGCCCTTTCTCCTCATACAATGAGCAGTTCTTC	CASSQHGPGPFSSYNEQFF
TRBV11-2	NA	TRBJ1-3	NA	TGTGCCAGCAGCTTAGCTTTCGGCAGGATCTCTGGAAACACCATATATTTT	CASSLAFGRISGNTIYF
TRBV7-2	NA	TRBJ2-1	NA	TGTGCCAGCAGCTTAGTGTGGGGGTCCTACAATGAGCAGTTCTTC	CASSLVWGSYNEQFF
TRBV7-2	NA	TRBJ1-2	NA	TGTGCCAGCAGCTTAGACACGGCGGGGGGCGCGGGCTACACCTTC	CASSLDTAGGAGYTF
TRBV7-9	NA	TRBJ1-2	NA	TGTGCCAGCAGCCCAATCGGAGAATATGGCTACACCTTC	CASSPIGEYGYTF
TRBV7-2	NA	TRBJ2-1	NA	TGTGCCAGCAGCTTAGGTCTAGCACTCGCCGATGAGCAGTTCTTC	CASSLGLALADEQFF
TRBV18	NA	TRBJ1-3	NA	TGTGCCAGCTCAGCCGCAAGAGGGGCGGGAAACACCATATATTTT	CASSAARGAGNTIYF
TRBV7-8	NA	TRBJ2-6	NA	TGTGCCAGCAGCTCCCAGGGGACCGGGGCCAACGTCCTGACTTTC	CASSSQGTGANVLTF
TRBV7-9	NA	TRBJ2-5	TRBD1	TGTGCCAGCAGGTCCGGACAGGGGGCGACCCAGTACTTC	CASRSGQGATQYF
TRBV29-1	NA	TRBJ1-4	NA	TGCAGCGTTCCAGCCTCGGGGGGGAGGACTAATGAAAAACTGTTTTTT	CSVPASGGRTNEKLFF
TRBV7-6	NA	TRBJ2-1	NA	TGTGCCAGCAGCCCTTCCCCGGAAAGGGGCAATGAGCAGTTCTTC	CASSPSPERGNEQFF
TRBV7-2	NA	TRBJ2-2	NA	TGTGCCAGCAGCTTTGCCGGGACCAAATTCACCGGGGAGCTGTTTTTT	CASSFAGTKFTGELFF
TRBV29-1	NA	TRBJ1-2	TRBD1	TGCAGCGTTGAAGCCTCGGACAGGGTCGGTGGCTACACCTTC	CSVEASDRVGGYTF